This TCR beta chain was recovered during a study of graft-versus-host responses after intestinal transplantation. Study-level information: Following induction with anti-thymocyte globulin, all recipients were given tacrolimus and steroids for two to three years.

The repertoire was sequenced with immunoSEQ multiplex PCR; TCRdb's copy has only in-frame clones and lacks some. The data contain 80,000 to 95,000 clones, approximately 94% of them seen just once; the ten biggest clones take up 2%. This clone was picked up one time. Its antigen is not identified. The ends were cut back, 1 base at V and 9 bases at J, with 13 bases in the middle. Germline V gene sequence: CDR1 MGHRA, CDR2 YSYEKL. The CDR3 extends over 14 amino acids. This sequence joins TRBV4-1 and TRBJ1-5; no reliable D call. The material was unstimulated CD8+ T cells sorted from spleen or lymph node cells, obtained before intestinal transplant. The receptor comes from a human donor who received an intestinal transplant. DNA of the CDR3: TGCGCCAGCAGCCAAGTAATAACGGGAGGGCCCCAGCATTTT. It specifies CASSQVITGGPQHF.